This T cell receptor beta chain was recorded in a study of OX40 agonist ivuxolimab in advanced cancers. Study summary: It was ivuxolimab, an agonistic anti-OX40 (CD134) antibody, that patients were treated with.

CDR1 is SGHDT and CDR2 is YYEEEE in the germline V gene. CDR3 length: 13 residues. The V end lost 4 bases, the J end lost 0 bases, and 7 bases lay between the germline ends. This clone was found a few times. The antigen is undetermined. This sample also contains other DNA sequences that code for the same CDR3. Study observations and caveats: Partly responding patients at 0.1-3.0 mg/kg showed some of the smallest clonal expansion.

The repertoire was sequenced with immunoSEQ multiplex PCR; TCRdb's copy has only in-frame clones and lacks some. The table records about 20,000 clones, approximately 90% of them present only once. Sequenced material: CD4+ or CD8+ T cells sorted from blood, taken in a trial of the OX40 agonist ivuxolimab. The gene calls are TRBV5-6 and TRBJ1-1, with D unresolved. The TCR was taken from an adult with an advanced solid tumor such as melanoma, head and neck, liver or kidney cancer. DNA of the CDR3: TGTGCCAGCAGCACCACCTTGAACACTGAAGCTTTCTTT. Protein sequence: CASSTTLNTEAFF.